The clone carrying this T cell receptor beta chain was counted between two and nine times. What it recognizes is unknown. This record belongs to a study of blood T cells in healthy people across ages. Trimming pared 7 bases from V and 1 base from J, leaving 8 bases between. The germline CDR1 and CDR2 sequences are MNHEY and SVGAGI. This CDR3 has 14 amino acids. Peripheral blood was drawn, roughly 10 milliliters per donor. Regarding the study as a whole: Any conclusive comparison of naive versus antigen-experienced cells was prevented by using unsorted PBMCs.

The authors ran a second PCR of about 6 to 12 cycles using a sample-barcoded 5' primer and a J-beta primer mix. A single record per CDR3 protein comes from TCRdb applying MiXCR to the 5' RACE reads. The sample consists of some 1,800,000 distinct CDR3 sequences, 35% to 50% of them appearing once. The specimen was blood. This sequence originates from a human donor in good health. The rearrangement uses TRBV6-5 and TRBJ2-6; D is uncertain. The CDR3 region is CASTGSSGANVLTF. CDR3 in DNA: TGTGCCAGCACGGGTAGTTCTGGGGCCAACGTCCTGACTTTC.